The clone carrying this T cell receptor (beta chain) came up once. Germline CDR1 reads SGHRS; CDR2 reads YFSETQ. The germline V and J ends were trimmed by 0 bases and 5 bases, with 12 bases remaining between them. The CDR3 is made up of 15 amino acids. The method was immunoSEQ multiplex PCR; TCRdb's version includes in-frame clones alone and lacks a portion of them. Of 150,000 to 200,000 clones listed, about four fifths are singletons. The sample originates from a study of blood T cell repertoires in COVID-19. Whole-study context: Sites across the United States, Italy and Spain contributed samples from acute and convalescent COVID-19. The cDNA or gDNA used as material had been derived from T cells, B-cell-depleted T cells, or PBMCs.

Material for sequencing was peripheral blood. The chain is built from TRBV5-1 and TRBJ2-1; D is uncertain. This sequence was found in a man aged 55 to 70 with active or convalescent COVID-19. DNA for the CDR3: TGCGCCAGCAGCTTGGGGAGCCCCACTAACAATGAGCAGTTCTTC. It specifies CASSLGSPTNNEQFF.